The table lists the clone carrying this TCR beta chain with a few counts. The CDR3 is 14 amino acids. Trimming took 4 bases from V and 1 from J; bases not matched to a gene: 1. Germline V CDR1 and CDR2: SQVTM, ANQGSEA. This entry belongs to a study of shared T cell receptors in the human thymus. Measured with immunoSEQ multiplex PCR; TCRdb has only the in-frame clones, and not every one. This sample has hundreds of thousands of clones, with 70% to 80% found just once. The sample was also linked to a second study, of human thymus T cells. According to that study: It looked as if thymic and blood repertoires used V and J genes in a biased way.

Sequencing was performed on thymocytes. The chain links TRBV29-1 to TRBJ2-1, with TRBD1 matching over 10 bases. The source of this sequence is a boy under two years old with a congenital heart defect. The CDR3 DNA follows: TGCAGCGTTGGGGGACAGGGGTCCTACAATGAGCAGTTCTTC. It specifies CSVGGQGSYNEQFF.